This passage covers 28 T cell receptor beta chains from one sample sequenced in a study of blood T cell repertoires in COVID-19. Libraries were prepared by immunoSEQ multiplex PCR; TCRdb keeps only in-frame clonotypes and omits some of them. The sample holds fewer than 350,000 clones, 81% seen once. The source material was peripheral blood. These receptors were obtained from an older woman with active or convalescent COVID-19.

The chain has TRBV10-2 and TRBJ2-3, with 9 bases identical to TRBD2. This CDR3 is 16 amino acids long. Germline CDR1 and CDR2: WSHSY and SAAADI. The junction had 12 bases not matched to a gene; V was cut back by 5 bases and J by 6 bases. The CDR3: CASSPRDGTSSDTQYF. The CDR3 bases are TGCGCCAGCAGTCCTCGAGACGGGACTAGCTCGGATACGCAGTATTTT.

V is TRBV7-5 and J is TRBJ2-2; TRBD1, the D gene given by the table, was not confirmed from the DNA. TRBV7-5 is reported as a pseudogene. The CDR3 is 15 amino acids. CDR3: CARSPPRQGHRGAVF. Written as DNA, the CDR3 is TGTGCCAGAAGCCCCCCGAGACAGGGACACCGGGGAGCTGTTTTT.

V and J are TRBV9 and TRBJ2-3; TRBD2 matches 8 bases. CDR3 length: 15 residues. The germline V gene has CDR1 SGDLS and CDR2 YYNGEE. J was trimmed by 2 bases and V by 0 bases; bases with no gene match: 2. The CDR3 is CASSVELADTDTQYF. The CDR3 nucleotides read TGTGCCAGCAGCGTAGAACTAGCGGACACAGATACGCAGTATTTT.

V gene TRBV10-3 combines with J gene TRBJ1-2; D perhaps matches TRBD1 (6 bases). The germline gives CDR1 ENHRY, CDR2 SYGVKD. Trimming pared 6 bases from V and 8 bases from J, leaving 10 bases between. The CDR3 loop spans 11 amino acids. CDR3 loop: CAISPDRGYTF. CDR3 DNA: TGTGCCATCAGCCCAGACAGGGGCTACACCTTC.

The chain recombines TRBV6-5 with TRBJ1-2, with TRBD1 matching 8 bases. Losses at the gene ends were 6 bases for V and 4 bases for J; bases not matched to a gene: 4. The CDR3 has 13 residues. The germline CDR1 and CDR2 sequences are MNHEY and SVGAGI. The CDR3 DNA reads as TGTGCCAGCAGCCGCGGGACAGGCTATGGCTACACCTTC. Amino acid sequence: CASSRGTGYGYTF.

The chain links TRBV28 to TRBJ1-1; 10 bases fit TRBD1. Trimming took 8 bases from V and 2 from J; bases not matched to a gene: 23. The CDR3 spans 20 residues. From germline, CDR1 is MDHEN and CDR2 SYDVKM. The CDR3 DNA is TGTGCCAGCCCCCCTGGGACAGGGGAGTCGTTCACCCGTTTCAACACTGAAGCTTTCTTT. This encodes CASPPGTGESFTRFNTEAFF.

This chain connects TRBV2 to TRBJ1-3, with TRBD1 identical over 7 bases. In germline, CDR1 is SNHLY, CDR2 FYNNEI. This CDR3 comprises 16 residues. The V segment lost 2 bases and the J segment 0 bases; nucleotides outside the gene matches: 4. For the CDR3, the DNA is TGTGCCAGCAGTGAAACAGGGGTCTTCTCTGGAAACACCATATATTTT. As protein: CASSETGVFSGNTIYF. Looking up the rest from reference TRBV2 and TRBJ1-3 gives the full variable domain: EPEVTQTPSHQVTQMGQEVILRCVPISNHLYFYWYRQILGQKVEFLVSFYNNEISEKSEIFDDQFSVERPDGSNFTLKIRSTKLEDSAMYFCASSETGVFSGNTIYFGEGSWLTVV.

The V and J genes are TRBV15 and TRBJ2-1; maybe TRBD1 (6 bases). Germline assignment: CDR1 LNHNV and CDR2 YYDKDF (reference sequence). The CDR3 covers 16 residues. Between the trimmed V and J ends, which lost 0 bases and 7 bases, there was a span of 16 bases. The CDR3 nucleotides read TGTGCCACCAGCAGAGACGGACAAGGGGGATATAATGAGCAGTTCTTC. It codes for CATSRDGQGGYNEQFF. The entire variable domain, with the rest obtained from reference TRBV15 and TRBJ2-1, is as follows: DAMVIQNPRYQVTQFGKPVTLSCSQTLNHNVMYWYQQKSSQAPKLLFHYYDKDFNNEADTPDNFQSRRPNTSFCFLDIRSPGLGDTAMYLCATSRDGQGGYNEQFFGPGTRLTVL.

The V gene is TRBV6-6, the J gene TRBJ2-1; 8 bases are a match to TRBD1. This CDR3 is built from 14 residues. Germline CDR1 MNHNY, CDR2 SVGAGI (reference sequence). The trim removed 5 bases at V and 3 bases at J, leaving 3 bases unmatched. This CDR3 reads CASSRQGIYNEQFF. CDR3 DNA: TGTGCCAGCAGTAGACAGGGGATCTACAATGAGCAGTTCTTC.

The chain couples TRBV5-1 to TRBJ1-1; no definite D call. V dropped 5 bases and J dropped 0 bases, with 8 bases sitting between them. Germline loops: CDR1 SGHRS, CDR2 YFSETQ. The CDR3 is 13 residues long. The CDR3 region is CASRAGLNTEAFF. CDR3 in DNA: TGCGCCAGCAGAGCAGGCTTGAACACTGAAGCTTTCTTT.

The V gene is TRBV6-5, the J gene TRBJ1-1, with D perhaps TRBD1 (5 bases). The CDR3 spans 15 residues. Germline values: CDR1 MNHEY, CDR2 SVGAGI. Trimming pared 2 bases from V and 4 bases from J, leaving 14 bases between. The CDR3 protein is CASSYGQGFSTEAFF. DNA of the CDR3: TGTGCCAGCAGTTACGGGCAGGGCTTTTCCACTGAAGCTTTCTTT.

The chain has TRBV25-1 and TRBJ1-4, with a weak D call TRBD1 (6 bases). Germline-derived CDR1 and CDR2 are MGHDK and SYGVNS. Trimming cost V 3 bases and J 6 bases, with 8 bases left between them. There are 13 residues in the CDR3. This chain's CDR3 is CASSEGAHEKLFF. The DNA for the CDR3 is TGTGCCAGCAGTGAGGGGGCGCATGAAAAACTGTTTTTT.

This clone was detected once. Sequence at one end of the junction differs from germline and may be a read error. J is TRBJ1-2 and V is TRBV5-6; TRBD1 might be the D (5 bases). The CDR3 spans 12 residues. The V gene's germline CDR1 is SGHDT and CDR2 YYEEEE. CDR3 region: CASSLEAGRQYF. The CDR3 bases are TGTGCCAGCAGCTTGGAAGCAGGGCGGCAATACTTC.

The chain employs TRBV11-2 and TRBJ2-5; 12 nucleotides line up with TRBD1. This CDR3 comprises 18 residues. Germline assignment: CDR1 SGHAT and CDR2 FQNNGV. V lost 5 bases and J lost 5; bases outside the gene matches: 15. CDR3 sequence reads: CASSTLGGTGGLGETQYF. The CDR3 bases are TGTGCCAGCAGCACTCTAGGGGGGACAGGGGGCCTAGGGGAGACCCAGTACTTC.

The CDR3, as DNA: TGTGCCAGCGCGGGGAGTAAAAGCACAGATACGCAGTATTTT. It translates to CASAGSKSTDTQYF. The V gene is TRBV7-2, the J gene TRBJ2-3, with D maybe TRBD2 (6 bases). V lost 8 bases and J 0 bases, leaving 12 bases between the germline ends. The CDR3 loop spans 14 amino acids. Germline CDR1 and CDR2: SGHTA and FQGNSA. Full variable domain (rest looked up from reference TRBV7-2 and TRBJ2-3): GAGVSQSPSNKVTEKGKDVELRCDPISGHTALYWYRQSLGQGLEFLIYFQGNSAPDKSGLPSDRFSAERTGGSVSTLTIQRTQQEDSAVYLCASAGSKSTDTQYFGPGTRLTVL.

The rearrangement joins TRBV9 to TRBJ1-2, with a possible D match to TRBD1 (6 bases). This CDR3 region has 12 residues. V gave up 3 bases and J gave up 13 bases, with 16 bases separating them. Germline-derived CDR1 and CDR2 are SGDLS and YYNGEE. The DNA of the CDR3 is TGTGCCAGCAGCGGATGGGACACCCCTAGCACCTTC. It encodes CASSGWDTPSTF.

The rearrangement joins TRBV4-1 to TRBJ2-3; D perhaps matches TRBD1 (5 bases). V lost 0 bases and J lost 3, with 10 bases in between. The CDR3 loop spans 15 amino acids. Germline V gene data show CDR1 as MGHRA and CDR2 as YSYEKL. The CDR3: CASSQDGDRTDTQYF. The CDR3 DNA reads TGCGCCAGCAGCCAAGACGGTGACAGAACAGATACGCAGTATTTT.

The chain carries TRBV4-2 and TRBJ2-4; D possibly corresponds to TRBD1 (6 bases). Between the trimmed V and J ends, which lost 0 bases and 0 bases, there was a span of 12 bases. The CDR3 runs 17 residues. Germline V gene sequence: CDR1 LGHNA, CDR2 YNFKEQ. CDR3 DNA: TGTGCCAGCAGCCAAGACACGGACAGTCTAGCCAAAAACATTCAGTACTTC. Its protein is CASSQDTDSLAKNIQYF.

The rearrangement links TRBV15 to TRBJ1-5; D perhaps matches TRBD1 (6 bases). The ends were cut back, 8 bases at V and 7 bases at J, with 12 bases in the middle. Germline-derived CDR1 and CDR2 are LNHNV and YYDKDF (reference sequence). The CDR3 is made up of 12 amino acids. CDR3 coding DNA: TGTGCCACCCAAGGGGGTAACCAGCCCCAGCATTTT. As protein: CATQGGNQPQHF.

The CDR3 DNA follows: TGTGCCATCAGTGAGGAGGGGGATGAGCAGTTCTTC. It translates to CAISEEGDEQFF. The chain is built from TRBV10-3 and TRBJ2-1; D is possibly TRBD1 (6 bases). Between the trimmed V and J ends, which lost 2 bases and 8 bases, there was a span of 7 bases. The V gene's germline CDR1 is ENHRY and CDR2 SYGVKD. CDR3 length: 12 residues.

The genes are TRBV18 and TRBJ2-3; 8 bases are shared with TRBD1. The CDR3 spans 17 residues. Germline V CDR1 and CDR2: KGHSH, LQKENI. Losses at the gene ends were 2 bases for V and 5 bases for J; bases not matched to a gene: 12. This chain's CDR3 is CASSPFEAGQAIDTQYF. As DNA, the CDR3 is TGTGCCAGCTCACCATTCGAGGCGGGACAGGCCATAGATACGCAGTATTTT. Supplemented by reference TRBV18 and TRBJ2-3, the full variable domain reads NAGVMQNPRHLVRRRGQEARLRCSPMKGHSHVYWYRQLPEEGLKFMVYLQKENIIDESGMPKERFSAEFPKEGPSILRIQQVVRGDSAAYFCASSPFEAGQAIDTQYFGPGTRLTVL.

The V and J genes are TRBV15 and TRBJ1-2; TRBD1 matches 10 bases. CDR3 length equals 16 residues. Per the germline V gene, CDR1 is LNHNV and CDR2 is YYDKDF (reference sequence). Trimming removed 3 bases from V and 4 bases from J; junction bases left unmatched: 8. The CDR3 nucleotides read TGTGCCACCAGCAGTCGAAAAAGGGACAGGGGCTATGGCTACACCTTC. Amino acid sequence: CATSSRKRDRGYGYTF.

The rearrangement joins TRBV19 to TRBJ1-3; 8 bases fit TRBD1. The CDR3 has 15 amino acids. The germline V gene encodes CDR1 LNHDA and CDR2 SQIVND (reference sequence). J lost 7 bases, V lost 4 bases, and 9 bases had no gene match. CDR3 residues: CASSTPGQGVNTIYF. CDR3 sequence (DNA): TGTGCCAGTAGTACCCCCGGACAGGGTGTGAACACCATATATTTT. The whole variable domain, filled in from reference TRBV19 and TRBJ1-3, reads DGGITQSPKYLFRKEGQNVTLSCEQNLNHDAMYWYRQDPGQGLRLIYYSQIVNDFQKGDIAEGYSVSREKKESFPLTVTSAQKNPTAFYLCASSTPGQGVNTIYFGEGSWLTVV.

V and J are TRBV3-1 (or the pseudogene TRBV3-2) and TRBJ1-1; possibly TRBD1 for D (6 bases). Germline loops: CDR1 LGHDT, CDR2 YNNKEL (reference sequence). V dropped 0 bases and J dropped 4 bases, with 9 bases sitting between them. This CDR3 is 14 amino acids long. The CDR3 bases are TGTGCCAGCAGCCAAGAAGAGGGGGTCACTGAAGCTTTCTTT. This sequence encodes CASSQEEGVTEAFF.

The chain carries TRBV4-2 and TRBJ1-2, with TRBD1 matching over 8 bases. Germline CDR1 and CDR2: LGHNA and YNFKEQ. V dropped 4 bases and J dropped 3; count of bases not matched to a gene: 7. This CDR3 region has 15 residues. The CDR3: CASSPDQGADYGYTF. The CDR3 nucleotides read TGTGCCAGCAGCCCGGACCAGGGGGCAGACTATGGCTACACCTTC.

The chain is built from TRBV12-5 and TRBJ1-2, with D unresolved. In germline, CDR1 is LGHNT, CDR2 FRNRAP. CDR3 length: 15 residues. With 4 bases removed from V and 6 bases from J, the gap between germline ends came to 18 bases. The CDR3 region has the DNA TGTGCTAGTGGTTGGTTGGGCAGACTCGGGAATGGCTACACCTTC. It translates to CASGWLGRLGNGYTF.

The chain recombines TRBV3-1 (or the pseudogene TRBV3-2) with TRBJ1-3, with D possibly being TRBD1 (5 bases). Per germline, CDR1 LGHDT and CDR2 YNNKEL (reference sequence). The CDR3 has 15 amino acids. V was clipped by 3 bases and J by 0 bases, with 9 bases between them. The CDR3 loop is CASSHEGVSGNTIYF. The DNA for the CDR3 is TGTGCCAGCAGCCATGAAGGGGTCTCTGGAAACACCATATATTTT.

This clone was seen only a few times. The rearrangement joins TRBV5-4 to TRBJ1-6, with a possible D match to TRBD1 (5 bases). Trimming pared 0 bases from V and 14 bases from J, leaving 12 bases between. CDR1 SGHNT and CDR2 YYREEE come from the germline V gene (reference sequence). The CDR3 has 13 amino acids. CDR3 bases: TGTGCCAGCAGCTTGGACAGGACCTGGTCCCTCCACTTT. Translation: CASSLDRTWSLHF.